A selection of T cell receptor beta chains follows, all from one sample in a study of cytomegalovirus exposure and HLA in healthy donors. Using immunoSEQ multiplex PCR, the repertoire was profiled, and TCRdb retains in-frame clones only, with some absent. The profile covers approximately 100,000 clones, with 82% appearing a single time and 1.5% to 2% taken by the ten largest. Sequencing input: PBMCs. The receptor set was obtained from a man aged 45 to 65 in good health and CMV-seronegative. CDR3s include the opening cysteine and the closing phenylalanine or tryptophan. A D gene is named only where the DNA matches it firmly. Size is stated for part of the rows, as once, few or many counts, or as a class when the clone is expanded.

J gene,clone size,V gene,D gene,CDR3 protein
TRBJ1-3,NA,TRBV30,NA,CAWTEAAGNTIYF
TRBJ1-1,NA,TRBV5-1,NA,CASSLSTTGEAFF
TRBJ1-1,few,TRBV6-1,NA,CASSSNSGRTEAFF
TRBJ2-7,NA,TRBV2,NA,CASSLQPGDSYEQYF
TRBJ1-2,few,TRBV19,NA,CASSQGPNYGYTF
TRBJ1-5,few,TRBV10-3,NA,CAISDSSTFGGDQPQHF
TRBJ2-1,NA,TRBV4-1,NA,CASSQDDRQPSAGNEQFF
TRBJ1-5,NA,TRBV19,NA,CASRTTGLSNQPQHF
TRBJ1-2,NA,TRBV7-8,TRBD1,CASSPRQGPRTNYGYTF
TRBJ2-6,NA,TRBV7-2,TRBD1,CASRTTGGAGANVLTF
TRBJ1-3,NA,TRBV25-1,NA,CASSALRSSGNTIYF